The 6 T cell receptor beta chains below come from one sample, sequenced in a study of cytomegalovirus exposure and HLA in healthy donors (dated by TCRdb to about 2017). Library creation used the immunoSEQ multiplex PCR assay. A mixture of 60 forward primers for TCR Vbeta segments and 13 reverse primers for TCR Jbeta segments was used in the multiplex PCR. Held by TCRdb, this immuneACCESS table contains in-frame sequences only and omits some clones. Under half of the omission traces to an unresolved V gene where checked; the cause of the rest is unknown. Within this sample are about 220,000 clones, with 82% of them counted one time only. Together, the top ten hold roughly 6% of the sample. Sequenced input: PBMCs. The receptors derive from a man aged 35-49 years in good health and CMV-seropositive.

The gene calls are TRBV27 and TRBJ1-1, with a possible D match to TRBD1 (6 bases). CDR3 size: 15 residues. Per germline, CDR1 MNHEY and CDR2 SMNVEV (reference sequence). V lost 1 base, J lost 3 bases, and 12 bases lay in between. The DNA for the CDR3 is TGTGCCAGCAGTTTATTTGGGGGCATGGACACTGAAGCTTTCTTT. It translates to CASSLFGGMDTEAFF.

Here the CDR3 reads CASSLDTQETQYF. The CDR3, as DNA: TGTGCCAGCTCCCTGGACACTCAAGAGACCCAGTACTTC. The chain recombines TRBV18 with TRBJ2-5, with D tentatively TRBD1 (5 bases). V lost 6 bases, J lost 2 bases, and 10 bases lay in between. Germline V gives CDR1 KGHSH, CDR2 LQKENI. The CDR3 has 13 residues. Variable domain in full (rest from reference TRBV18 and TRBJ2-5): NAGVMQNPRHLVRRRGQEARLRCSPMKGHSHVYWYRQLPEEGLKFMVYLQKENIIDESGMPKERFSAEFPKEGPSILRIQQVVRGDSAAYFCASSLDTQETQYFGPGTRLLVL.

The DNA of the CDR3 is TGTGCTAGTGGTTTAGATCCCGGGACTCACTCTGGGGCCAACGTCCTGACTTTC. Its translation is CASGLDPGTHSGANVLTF. J is TRBJ2-6 and V is TRBV12-5, with D possibly matching TRBD2 (6 bases). CDR1 is LGHNT, CDR2 FRNRAP, per germline. The CDR3 covers 18 residues. The V end was cut by 3 bases, the J end by 0 bases, with 15 bases between.

The chain joins TRBV27 to TRBJ2-1; 8 bases are shared with TRBD2. Germline lookup yields CDR1 MNHEY and CDR2 SMNVEV (reference sequence). Unmatched junction bases numbered 3, after V lost 5 bases and J lost 3 bases. The CDR3 length is 14 residues. The CDR3 loop reads CASSTSGGYNEQFF. The CDR3 region has the DNA TGTGCCAGCAGTACCAGCGGGGGCTACAATGAGCAGTTCTTC.

The rearrangement links TRBV10-3 to TRBJ2-7; D might be TRBD2 (5 bases). Germline assignment: CDR1 ENHRY and CDR2 SYGVKD. There are 16 residues in the CDR3. CDR3 sequence: CAIQVVRGPFNYEQYV. Here the CDR3 DNA reads TGTGCGATCCAAGTTGTTAGAGGGCCATTCAACTACGAGCAGTACGTC.

The chain employs TRBV7-9 and TRBJ2-2; 10 nucleotides line up with TRBD1. The V gene's germline CDR1 is SEHNR and CDR2 FQNEAQ (reference sequence). Trimming removed 5 bases from V and 6 bases from J; junction bases left unmatched: 9. The CDR3 runs to 16 residues. The CDR3 nucleotides are TGTGCCAGCAGCGACCCGGGACAGGGGTTCTCCGGGGAGCTGTTTTTT. Translated, it gives CASSDPGQGFSGELFF.